This T cell receptor (beta chain) came from a study of regulatory T cells in long-lasting Graves disease. Researchers made TCR beta libraries by using iRepertoire HTBI primers and running Arm-PCR on CDR3 regions. TCRdb reprocessed the multiplex PCR reads via MiXCR and lists one record per CDR3 protein. The top ten clones hold 12% of a sample with 200,000 to 250,000 distinct CDR3 sequences, about 19% of them seen once. Germline V lookup: CDR1 SGHVS, CDR2 FQNEAQ. The CDR3 consists of 17 residues. Study findings and constraints: TRBV28, TRBJ1-2 and TRBJ2-5 were segments that persistent disease favored. For persistent Graves' patients, TCR diversity was lower than for newly diagnosed ones.

Comments on this clonotype: Antigen unknown.

Time point given: newly diagnosed GD, antithyroid drugs for less than 3 months. Isolated PBMC RNA provided the starting material for the TCR library. These data are also associated with another study on T cells in Graves' hyperthyroidism and ophthalmopathy. From that report: Using 13 V-J features, a model discriminated ophthalmopathy from stable hyperthyroidism.

This material consisted of peripheral blood mononuclear cells (PBMCs), taken at new diagnosis, from a patient treated with antithyroid drugs. The V call is TRBV7-8, the J call TRBJ2-1, with D possibly called TRBD1 or TRBD2 (7 bases each). The J call may be faulty, since TRBJ2-5 better matches the DNA end. The receptor was isolated from a woman in her 30s with Graves disease. The CDR3 DNA is TGTGCCAGCAGCTACCCTCTCCGACAGGGAGGGAGAGAGACCCAGTACTTC. It is translated as CASSYPLRQGGRETQYF.